This T cell receptor (beta chain) was sequenced in a study of cytomegalovirus exposure and HLA in healthy donors. Study outcomes and limitations: Earlier findings revealed that most TCR beta V segments proved productive either about 90% or about 30% of the time. Researchers catalogued 150 or so TCR beta chains as cytomegalovirus-associated. In a later analysis, parvovirus B19, influenza, CMV and Epstein-Barr virus appeared linked to several top co-occurrence clusters. Most TCRs appeared rarely, but some public TCRs recurred in many donors.

PCR employed 60 Vbeta and 13 Jbeta primers. Libraries were prepared by immunoSEQ multiplex PCR; TCRdb keeps only in-frame clonotypes and omits some of them. The sample lists 90,000 to 130,000 clones; 70% were seen once. To note about this clone: Its antigen is unidentified.

The V and J ends lost 7 bases and 2 bases respectively, with 18 bases between them. This CDR3 spans 16 amino acids. The V gene's germline CDR1 is SGHRS and CDR2 YFSETQ. The rearrangement links TRBV5-1 to TRBJ2-2, with a weak D call TRBD2 (6 bases). Sequencing was carried out using PBMCs. The sequence was collected from a young man in good health and CMV-seropositive. For the CDR3, the DNA is TGCGCCAGCCGAAGACTACGGGAGACCAACACCGGGGAGCTGTTTTTT. As protein: CASRRLRETNTGELFF.